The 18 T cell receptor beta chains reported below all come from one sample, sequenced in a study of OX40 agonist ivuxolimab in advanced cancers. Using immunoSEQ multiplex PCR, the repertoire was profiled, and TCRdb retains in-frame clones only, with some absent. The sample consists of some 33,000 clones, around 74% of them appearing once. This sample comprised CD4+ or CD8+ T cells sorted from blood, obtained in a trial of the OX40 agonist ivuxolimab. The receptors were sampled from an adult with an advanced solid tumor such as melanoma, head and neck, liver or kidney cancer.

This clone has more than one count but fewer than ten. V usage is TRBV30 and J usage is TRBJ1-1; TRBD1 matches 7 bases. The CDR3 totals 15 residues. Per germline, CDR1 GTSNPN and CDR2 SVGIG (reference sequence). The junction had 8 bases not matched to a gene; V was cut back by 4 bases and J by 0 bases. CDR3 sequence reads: CAWKPPDRMNTEAFF. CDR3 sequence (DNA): TGTGCCTGGAAACCCCCGGACAGGATGAACACTGAAGCTTTCTTT.

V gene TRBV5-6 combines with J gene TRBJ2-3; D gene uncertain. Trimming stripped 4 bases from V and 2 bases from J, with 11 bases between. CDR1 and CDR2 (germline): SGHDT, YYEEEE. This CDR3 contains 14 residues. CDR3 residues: CASSDLQSTDTQYF. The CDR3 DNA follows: TGTGCCAGCAGCGACTTACAGTCCACAGATACGCAGTATTTT. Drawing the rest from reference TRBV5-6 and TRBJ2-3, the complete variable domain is DAGVTQSPTHLIKTRGQQVTLRCSPKSGHDTVSWYQQALGQGPQFIFQYYEEEERQRGNFPDRFSGHQFPNYSSELNVNALLLGDSALYLCASSDLQSTDTQYFGPGTRLTVL.

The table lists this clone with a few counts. Here the CDR3 DNA reads TGCGCCAGCAGCTCCCGGGACTCGAACTCACCCCTCCACTTT. This codes for CASSSRDSNSPLHF. V and J are TRBV5-1 and TRBJ1-6, with D perhaps matching TRBD1 (5 bases). The ends were cut back, 3 bases at V and 10 bases at J, with 14 bases in the middle. CDR1 is SGHRS and CDR2 is YFSETQ in the germline V gene. The CDR3 is 14 residues long.

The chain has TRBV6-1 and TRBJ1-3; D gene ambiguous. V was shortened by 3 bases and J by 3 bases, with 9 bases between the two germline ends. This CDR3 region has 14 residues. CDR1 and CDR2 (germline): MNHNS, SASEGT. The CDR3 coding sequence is TGTGCCAGCAGTGATGACTCGGGTGGAAACACCATATATTTT. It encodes CASSDDSGGNTIYF.

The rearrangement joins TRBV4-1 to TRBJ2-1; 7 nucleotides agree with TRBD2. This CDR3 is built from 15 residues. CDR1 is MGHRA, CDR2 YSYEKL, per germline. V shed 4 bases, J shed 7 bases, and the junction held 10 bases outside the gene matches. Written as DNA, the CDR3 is TGCGCCAGCAGCCCTCGGGACTACAATAGTAATGAGCAGTTCTTC. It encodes CASSPRDYNSNEQFF.

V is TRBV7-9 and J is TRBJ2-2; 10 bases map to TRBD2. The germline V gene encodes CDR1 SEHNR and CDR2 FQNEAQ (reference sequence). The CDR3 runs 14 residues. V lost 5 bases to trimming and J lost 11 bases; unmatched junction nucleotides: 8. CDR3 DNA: TGTGCCAGCAGCGCGACTAGCGGGTTGGGTGAGCTGTTTTTT. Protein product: CASSATSGLGELFF.

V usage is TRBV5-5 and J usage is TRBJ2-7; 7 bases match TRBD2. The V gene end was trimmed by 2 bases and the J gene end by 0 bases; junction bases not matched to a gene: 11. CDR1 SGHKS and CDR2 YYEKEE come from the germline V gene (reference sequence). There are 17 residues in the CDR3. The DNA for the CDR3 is TGTGCCAGCAGCTTCACGGCGGGGGAAACCTACTCCTACGAGCAGTACGTC. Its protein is CASSFTAGETYSYEQYV.

CDR3 loop: CASSKARRRGLSYTF. As DNA, the CDR3 is TGTGCCAGCAGCAAAGCGCGGCGAAGGGGGTTAAGCTACACCTTC. The chain is built from TRBV21-1 and TRBJ1-2; the tabulated D call, TRBD1, remains unverified against the DNA. TRBV21-1 is a pseudogene locus. The CDR3 length is 15 residues.

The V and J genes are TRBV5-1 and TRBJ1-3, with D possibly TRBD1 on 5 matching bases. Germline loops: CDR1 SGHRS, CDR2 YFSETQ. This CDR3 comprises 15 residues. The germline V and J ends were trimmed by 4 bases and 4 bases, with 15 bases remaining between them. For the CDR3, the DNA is TGCGCCAGCAGCCTGCCCGGGGCCGCGGGAAACACCATATATTTT. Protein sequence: CASSLPGAAGNTIYF.

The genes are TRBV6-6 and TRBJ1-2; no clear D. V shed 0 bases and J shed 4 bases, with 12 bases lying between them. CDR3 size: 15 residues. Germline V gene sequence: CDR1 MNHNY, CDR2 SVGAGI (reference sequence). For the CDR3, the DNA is TGTGCCAGCAGTTACTCCCCGGGGATTGTCTATGGCTACACCTTC. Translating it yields CASSYSPGIVYGYTF.

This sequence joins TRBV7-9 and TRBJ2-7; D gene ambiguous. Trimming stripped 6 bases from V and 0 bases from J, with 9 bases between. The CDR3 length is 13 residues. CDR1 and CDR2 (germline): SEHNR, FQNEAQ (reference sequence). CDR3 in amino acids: CASSSPSSYEQYF. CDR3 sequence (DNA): TGTGCCAGCAGTAGCCCCAGCTCCTACGAGCAGTACTTC.

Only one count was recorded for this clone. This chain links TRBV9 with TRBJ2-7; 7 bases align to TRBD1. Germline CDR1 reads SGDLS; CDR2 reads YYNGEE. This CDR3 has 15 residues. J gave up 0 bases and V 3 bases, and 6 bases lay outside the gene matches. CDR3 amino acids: CASSATGEPSYEQYF. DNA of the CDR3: TGTGCCAGCAGCGCCACAGGGGAGCCCTCCTACGAGCAGTACTTC.

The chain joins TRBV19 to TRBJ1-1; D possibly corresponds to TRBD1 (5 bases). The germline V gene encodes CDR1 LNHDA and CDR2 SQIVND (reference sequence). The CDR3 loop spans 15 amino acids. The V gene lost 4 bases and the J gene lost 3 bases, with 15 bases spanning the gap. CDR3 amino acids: CASSRGPRSDTEAFF. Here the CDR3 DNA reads TGTGCCAGTAGTAGGGGCCCCAGGTCGGACACTGAAGCTTTCTTT.

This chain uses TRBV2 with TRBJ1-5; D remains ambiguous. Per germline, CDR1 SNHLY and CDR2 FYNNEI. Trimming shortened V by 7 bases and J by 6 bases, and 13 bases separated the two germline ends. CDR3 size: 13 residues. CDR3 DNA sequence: TGTGCCAGCAAGGGAGAGGAGGGTCAGCCCCAGCATTTT. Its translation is CASKGEEGQPQHF.

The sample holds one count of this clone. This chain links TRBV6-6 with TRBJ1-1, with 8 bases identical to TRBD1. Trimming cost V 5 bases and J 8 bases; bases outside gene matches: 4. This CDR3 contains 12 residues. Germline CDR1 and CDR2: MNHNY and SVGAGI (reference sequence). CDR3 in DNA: TGTGCCAGCAGTCGCCGGACAGGGGAAGCTTTCTTT. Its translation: CASSRRTGEAFF.

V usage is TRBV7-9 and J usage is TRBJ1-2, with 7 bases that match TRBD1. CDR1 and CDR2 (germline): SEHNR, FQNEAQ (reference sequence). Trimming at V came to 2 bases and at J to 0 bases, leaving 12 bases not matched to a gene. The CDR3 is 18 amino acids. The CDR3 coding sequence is TGTGCCAGCAGCTTAAGAAATCCAGGGGGGATTACTAACTATGGCTACACCTTC. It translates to CASSLRNPGGITNYGYTF. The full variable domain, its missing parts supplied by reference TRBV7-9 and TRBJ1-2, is DTGVSQNPRHKITKRGQNVTFRCDPISEHNRLYWYRQTLGQGPEFLTYFQNEAQLEKSRLLSDRFSAERPKGSFSTLEIQRTEQGDSAMYLCASSLRNPGGITNYGYTFGSGTRLTVV.

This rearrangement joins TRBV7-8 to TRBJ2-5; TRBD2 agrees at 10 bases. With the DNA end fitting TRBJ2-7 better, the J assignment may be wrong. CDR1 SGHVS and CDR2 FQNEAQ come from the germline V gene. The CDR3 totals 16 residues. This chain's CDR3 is CASSPPGLATPYEQYF. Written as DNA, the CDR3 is TGTGCCAGCAGCCCCCCGGGACTAGCGACCCCCTACGAGCAGTACTTC.

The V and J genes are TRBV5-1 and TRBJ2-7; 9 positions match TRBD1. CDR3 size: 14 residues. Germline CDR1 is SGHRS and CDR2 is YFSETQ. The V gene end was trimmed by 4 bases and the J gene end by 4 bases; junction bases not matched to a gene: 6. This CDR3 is CASSLGTGQYEQYF. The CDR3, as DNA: TGCGCCAGCAGCCTGGGGACAGGGCAATACGAGCAGTACTTC.